Presented here are 3 T cell receptor beta chains from one specimen sequenced in a study of vaccination effects on CD4 cells after COVID-19. Clones were sequenced by immunoSEQ multiplex PCR, and TCRdb holds only the in-frame ones, with some missing. The table records about 24,000 clones, roughly 70% of them present only once. Peptide-pool stimulation followed by sequencing identified expanded antigen-specific CD4+ clonotypes in the ViraFEST assay. The culture ran for about 11 days, and then CD4+ T cells were isolated. The study found no prior SARS-CoV-2 infection in the vaccine recipients, who tested negative for nucleocapsid antibodies. No antigen is known for these receptors. The specimen was CD4+ T cells from PBMCs cultured with SARS-CoV-2 spike peptides, collected before COVID-19 vaccination. Receptors were obtained from a human donor who received a COVID-19 vaccine.

The CDR3 reads CASSQTSGRGQETQYF. CDR3 bases: TGTGCCAGCAGCCAGACTAGCGGGAGGGGACAAGAGACCCAGTACTTC. The rearrangement uses TRBV7-9 and TRBJ2-5, with 14 positions matching TRBD2. Germline V lookup: CDR1 SEHNR, CDR2 FQNEAQ (reference sequence). CDR3 length equals 16 residues. The trim removed 5 bases at V and 2 bases at J, leaving 4 bases unmatched.

This rearrangement joins TRBV13 to TRBJ2-1, with TRBD2 identical over 12 bases. Trimming at V came to 2 bases and at J to 0 bases, leaving 17 bases not matched to a gene. This CDR3 contains 22 residues. Germline V gives CDR1 PRHDT, CDR2 FYEKMQ (reference sequence). The CDR3 loop is CASSLNARWTSGKGSSYNEQFF. The CDR3 DNA reads TGTGCCAGCAGCTTAAATGCGAGGTGGACTAGCGGGAAAGGGAGCTCCTACAATGAGCAGTTCTTC.

V usage is TRBV7-8 and J usage is TRBJ1-5; 7 nucleotides agree with TRBD1. The length of the CDR3 is 15 residues. Germline CDR1 SGHVS, CDR2 FQNEAQ. Losses at the gene ends were 0 bases for V and 5 bases for J; bases not matched to a gene: 4. CDR3 coding DNA: TGTGCCAGCAGCTTAGCCCGACAGGGCCATCAGCCCCAGCATTTT. Amino acids: CASSLARQGHQPQHF.